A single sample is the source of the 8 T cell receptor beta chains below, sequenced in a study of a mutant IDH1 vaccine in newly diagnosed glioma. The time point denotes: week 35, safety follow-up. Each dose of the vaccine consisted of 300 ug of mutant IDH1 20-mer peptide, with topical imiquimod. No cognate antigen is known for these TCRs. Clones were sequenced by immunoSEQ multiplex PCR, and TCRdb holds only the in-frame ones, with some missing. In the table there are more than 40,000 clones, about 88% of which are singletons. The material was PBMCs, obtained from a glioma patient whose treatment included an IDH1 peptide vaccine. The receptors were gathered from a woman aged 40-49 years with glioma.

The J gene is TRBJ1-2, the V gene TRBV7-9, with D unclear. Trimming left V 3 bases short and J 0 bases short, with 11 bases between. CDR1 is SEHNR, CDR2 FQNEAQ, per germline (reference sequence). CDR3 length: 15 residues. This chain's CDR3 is CASSFDNYPNYGYTF. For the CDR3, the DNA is TGTGCCAGCAGCTTTGACAATTATCCTAACTATGGCTACACCTTC.

The CDR3 DNA reads TGCGCCGCGGGTTACGACTACGAGCAGTACTTC. Translation gives CAAGYDYEQYF. This chain uses TRBV10-2 with TRBJ2-7; D may be TRBD2 (5 bases). V lost 11 bases and J lost 3, with 11 bases in between. This CDR3 is built from 11 residues. Germline CDR1 reads WSHSY; CDR2 reads SAAADI.

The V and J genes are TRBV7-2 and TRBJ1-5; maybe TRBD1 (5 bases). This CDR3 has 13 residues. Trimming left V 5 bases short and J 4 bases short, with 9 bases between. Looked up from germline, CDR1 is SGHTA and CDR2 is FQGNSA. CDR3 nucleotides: TGTGCCAGCAGCCCCCGGGGGAATCAGCCCCAGCATTTT. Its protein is CASSPRGNQPQHF. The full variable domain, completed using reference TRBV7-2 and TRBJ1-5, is GAGVSQSPSNKVTEKGKDVELRCDPISGHTALYWYRQSLGQGLEFLIYFQGNSAPDKSGLPSDRFSAERTGGSVSTLTIQRTQQEDSAVYLCASSPRGNQPQHFGDGTRLSIL.

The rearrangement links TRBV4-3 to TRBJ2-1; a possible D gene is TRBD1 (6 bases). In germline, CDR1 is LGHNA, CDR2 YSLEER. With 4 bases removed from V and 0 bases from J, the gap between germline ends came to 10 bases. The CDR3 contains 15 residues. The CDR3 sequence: CASSLTGTSYNEQFF. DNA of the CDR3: TGCGCCAGCAGCCTTACAGGGACCTCCTACAATGAGCAGTTCTTC.

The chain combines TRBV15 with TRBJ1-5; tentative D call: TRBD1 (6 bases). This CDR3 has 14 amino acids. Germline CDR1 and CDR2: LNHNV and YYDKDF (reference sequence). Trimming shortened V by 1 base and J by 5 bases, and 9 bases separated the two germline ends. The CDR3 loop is CATSRAGGDQPQHF. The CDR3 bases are TGTGCCACCAGCAGAGCCGGGGGCGATCAGCCCCAGCATTTT. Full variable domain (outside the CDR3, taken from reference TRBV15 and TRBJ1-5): DAMVIQNPRYQVTQFGKPVTLSCSQTLNHNVMYWYQQKSSQAPKLLFHYYDKDFNNEADTPDNFQSRRPNTSFCFLDIRSPGLGDTAMYLCATSRAGGDQPQHFGDGTRLSIL.

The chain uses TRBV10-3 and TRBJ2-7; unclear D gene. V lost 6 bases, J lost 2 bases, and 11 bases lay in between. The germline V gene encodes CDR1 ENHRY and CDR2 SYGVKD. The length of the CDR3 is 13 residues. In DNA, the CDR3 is TGTGCCATCAGGGCGGACGGAGCCTACGAGCAGTACTTC. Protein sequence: CAIRADGAYEQYF.

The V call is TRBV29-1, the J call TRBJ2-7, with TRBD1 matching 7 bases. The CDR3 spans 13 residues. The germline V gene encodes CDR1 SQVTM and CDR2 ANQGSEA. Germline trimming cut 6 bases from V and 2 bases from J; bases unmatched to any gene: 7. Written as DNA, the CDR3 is TGCAGCGTGGGGACAGCCGGGACCTACGAGCAGTACTTC. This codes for CSVGTAGTYEQYF.

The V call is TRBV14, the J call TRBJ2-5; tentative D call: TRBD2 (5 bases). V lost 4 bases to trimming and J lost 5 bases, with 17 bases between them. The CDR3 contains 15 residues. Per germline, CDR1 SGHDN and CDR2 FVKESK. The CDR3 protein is CASSRREDRGETQYF. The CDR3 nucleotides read TGTGCCAGCAGCCGTAGAGAGGACCGCGGGGAGACCCAGTACTTC.